A selection of T cell receptor beta chains follows, all from one sample in a study of blood T cell repertoires in COVID-19. Some clones are missing from TCRdb's copy, which holds only in-frame ones; the method was immunoSEQ multiplex PCR. The sample yields fewer than 400,000 clones, 83% seen once. The source material was peripheral blood. These receptors came from a man aged 25-45 years with active or convalescent COVID-19. The CDR3 runs from the conserved cysteine through the conserved F or W. D genes are given only for firm matches. Expanded clones get a size class; other rows say once, few or many, or leave the size out.

v_call	j_call	d_call	clone_size	cdr3_aa	cdr3_nt
TRBV3-1/TRBV3-2	TRBJ2-1	-	-	CASSQASGVTEQFF	TGTGCCAGCAGCCAAGCCTCGGGAGTAACTGAGCAGTTCTTC
TRBV9	TRBJ2-7	TRBD1	-	CASSVDDSQGALSYEQYF	TGTGCCAGCAGCGTAGACGATTCACAGGGGGCCCTCTCCTACGAGCAGTACTTC
TRBV12-3/TRBV12-4	TRBJ2-3	-	-	CASSLISADTQYF	TGTGCCAGCAGTTTGATTAGCGCCGATACGCAGTATTTT
TRBV3-1/TRBV3-2	TRBJ2-1	-	few	CASTEVGGHNEQFF	TGTGCCAGCACCGAAGTGGGAGGCCACAATGAGCAGTTCTTC
TRBV5-6	TRBJ1-2	TRBD1	-	CASSLTGADFYGYTF	TGTGCCAGCAGCTTGACAGGGGCGGATTTCTATGGCTACACCTTC
TRBV10-1	TRBJ1-2	-	-	CASSESGQGYGYTF	TGCGCCAGCAGTGAGTCGGGCCAGGGCTATGGCTACACCTTC
TRBV11-1	TRBJ2-3	TRBD2	-	CASSSRLAGDIDTQYF	TGTGCCAGCAGCTCCCGACTAGCGGGGGACATAGATACGCAGTATTTT
TRBV20-1	TRBJ1-6	-	few	CSASEESSRGPLHF	TGCAGTGCTAGTGAGGAGAGCTCCAGGGGACCCCTCCACTTT
TRBV19	TRBJ2-7	-	-	CASSTQVTYEQYF	TGTGCCAGTAGTACCCAGGTTACCTACGAGCAGTACTTC
TRBV19	TRBJ1-1	TRBD1	-	CASSIRQGATEAFF	TGTGCCAGTAGTATACGACAGGGCGCGACTGAAGCTTTCTTT
TRBV24-1	TRBJ1-3	TRBD1	-	CATSDSGGPGNTIYF	TGTGCCACCAGTGATTCAGGGGGCCCTGGAAACACCATATATTTT
TRBV6-2/TRBV6-3	TRBJ2-2	TRBD1	-	CASSPLRDRGQGTGELFF	TGTGCCAGCAGTCCCCTCAGGGACAGGGGGCAGGGCACCGGGGAGCTGTTTTTT